This T cell receptor (beta chain) is drawn from a study of CD8 T cells in Susac syndrome. Notes on the study in general: By the study's own acknowledgment, its TCR sequencing and HLA analysis included relatively few individuals.

This CDR3 contains 14 residues. V lost 6 bases to trimming and J lost 0 bases, with 10 bases between them. Random hexamers were used to reverse transcribe roughly 0.5 to 1 ug of RNA. TCRdb fed the immunoSEQ multiplex PCR reads into MiXCR, producing one record per CDR3 protein. Found here are 150,000 to 200,000 distinct CDR3 sequences, roughly 95% of them singletons; the top ten hold approximately 0.098%. Sequencing of TCR beta covered CD8+ and CD4+ T cells obtained from blood. Regarding this clonotype: No antigen is known for it.

J is TRBJ2-3 and V is TRBV12-3 or TRBV12-4; unclear D gene. Sequencing was done on a sample of CD4+ T cells from PBMCs. This TCR was recovered from a human donor in good health. CDR3 residues: CASSSAESTDTQYF. Written as DNA, the CDR3 is TGTGCCAGCAGCTCCGCGGAGAGCACAGATACGCAGTATTTT.